The rows below give T cell receptor beta chains drawn from one sample of a study of control samples from healthy donors and cancer patients. Measured with immunoSEQ multiplex PCR; TCRdb has only the in-frame clones, and not every one. The sample lists roughly 20,000 clones, 83% occurring once. The specimen was PBMCs. Every receptor here comes from a man between 60 and 70 years old with head and neck cancer. Both conserved end residues are part of each CDR3. The D gene is left open where the match is weak. Size tells how often a clone was seen (once, few, many) or the class of an expanded clone, and some rows leave it out.

clone size	V gene	J gene	D gene	CDR3 protein	CDR3 DNA
NA	TRBV6-5	TRBJ2-2	TRBD1	CASSLTGSGELFF	TGTGCCAGCAGTTTGACAGGGTCCGGGGAGCTGTTTTTT
NA	TRBV7-6	TRBJ2-7	TRBD2	CASSPEAGDYEQYF	TGTGCCAGCAGCCCGGAGGCGGGGGATTACGAGCAGTACTTC
once	TRBV3-1/TRBV3-2	TRBJ1-6	TRBD1	CASSSNGQGAPDSPLHF	TGTGCCAGCAGCTCAAACGGGCAGGGGGCGCCGGATTCACCCCTCCACTTT
NA	TRBV5-1	TRBJ2-1	TRBD2	CASSSLAGEPYNEQFF	TGCGCCAGCAGCTCCTTGGCGGGGGAGCCCTACAATGAGCAGTTCTTC
NA	TRBV12-3/TRBV12-4	TRBJ1-1	NA	CASTPGSGDEAFF	TGTGCCAGCACCCCGGGCTCGGGGGATGAAGCTTTCTTT
NA	TRBV11-3	TRBJ2-5	NA	CASSPDTGETQYF	TGTGCCAGCAGCCCCGACACAGGGGAGACCCAGTACTTC
NA	TRBV5-1	TRBJ2-1	TRBD2	CASRGGREYNEQFF	TGCGCCAGCAGGGGCGGGAGGGAATACAATGAGCAGTTCTTC
once	TRBV7-9	TRBJ1-1	NA	CASSPRPAEAFF	TGTGCCAGCAGCCCCCGGCCAGCCGAAGCTTTCTTT
once	TRBV7-2	TRBJ1-5	TRBD1	CASSLEGTGPQPQHF	TGTGCCAGCAGCTTAGAGGGGACAGGGCCTCAGCCCCAGCATTTT
NA	TRBV11-3	TRBJ2-7	TRBD1	CASSPGTGGYEQYF	TGTGCCAGCAGCCCTGGGACAGGGGGCTACGAGCAGTACTTC
NA	TRBV7-9	TRBJ2-1	NA	CASSLVGLANEQFF	TGTGCCAGCAGCTTAGTTGGCCTGGCGAATGAGCAGTTCTTC
NA	TRBV19	TRBJ1-1	TRBD1	CASKGPGGSETEAFF	TGTGCCTCAAAGGGCCCAGGGGGCAGTGAGACTGAAGCTTTCTTT
NA	TRBV7-2	TRBJ2-7	TRBD1	CASSLGQGRYEQYF	TGTGCCAGCAGCCTGGGACAGGGGAGGTACGAGCAGTACTTC
few	TRBV28	TRBJ1-2	TRBD1	CASSLTGGDIDYGYTF	TGTGCCAGCAGTTTGACAGGGGGCGATATTGACTATGGCTACACCTTC
NA	TRBV4-1	TRBJ2-7	NA	CASSLTGGESYEQYF	TGCGCCAGCAGCCTTACCGGCGGGGAGTCCTACGAGCAGTACTTC
NA	TRBV14	TRBJ1-6	TRBD1	CASSQAGGYNSPLHF	TGTGCCAGCAGCCAAGCAGGGGGCTATAATTCACCCCTCCACTTT
NA	TRBV15	TRBJ2-7	NA	CATSPRLNSYEQYF	TGTGCCACCAGCCCACGACTGAACTCCTACGAGCAGTACTTC
NA	TRBV6-1	TRBJ2-1	TRBD1	CASSDGFWTGPYNEQFF	TGTGCCAGCAGTGACGGATTTTGGACAGGGCCCTACAATGAGCAGTTCTTC
NA	TRBV3-1/TRBV3-2	TRBJ2-1	NA	CASSPSGAGSYNEQFF	TGTGCCAGCAGCCCTTCCGGGGCAGGGTCCTACAATGAGCAGTTCTTC
few	TRBV6-6	TRBJ1-1	NA	CASSRWTVYNTEAFF	TGTGCCAGCAGTAGATGGACAGTTTATAACACTGAAGCTTTCTTT
NA	TRBV29-1	TRBJ2-7	TRBD1	CSVAKQGAVSEQYF	TGCAGCGTTGCCAAACAGGGGGCAGTAAGCGAGCAGTACTTC
NA	TRBV11-2	TRBJ2-7	TRBD2	CASSLDGGGSYEQYF	TGTGCCAGCAGCTTAGATGGGGGAGGGTCCTACGAGCAGTACTTC
NA	TRBV19	TRBJ2-7	TRBD1	CASSYRGDEQYF	TGTGCCAGTAGTTACAGGGGTGACGAGCAGTACTTC
NA	TRBV2	TRBJ2-7	NA	CASSSRDVLLGEQYF	TGTGCCAGCAGTTCCCGGGACGTGCTATTGGGCGAGCAGTACTTC